Reported below is one T cell receptor beta chain. Its antigen remains unknown. The sample originates from a study of T cell responses to AZD1222 COVID-19 vaccine. Study-wide points: Two AZD1222 administrations were followed by greater Spike-specific TCR breadth and depth.

Profiling relied on immunoSEQ multiplex PCR, and the TCRdb table lists in-frame clones only, not all of them. The repertoire includes some 150,000 clones, over 85% of them detected once, and more than 5% sits in the top ten. The V gene lost 4 bases and the J gene lost 6 bases, with 16 bases spanning the gap. The germline V gene encodes CDR1 SGHNT and CDR2 YYREEE (reference sequence). The CDR3 totals 14 residues. This clonotype was sampled from an adult in good health. This chain joins TRBV5-4 and TRBJ1-2; D perhaps matches TRBD1 (6 bases). Material: peripheral blood, obtained on day 0 of AZD1222 vaccination. The CDR3 is CASSPWGADNGYTF. CDR3 nucleotides: TGTGCCAGCAGCCCGTGGGGGGCCGATAATGGCTACACCTTC.